This entry describes one T cell receptor beta chain. The antigen is undetermined. The sample comes from a study of cytomegalovirus exposure and HLA in healthy donors. Study-wide results and caveats: As a later analysis showed, a missense DCLRE1C variant was linked to trimming of TCR beta V- and J-genes. Accurate HLA-A and HLA-B prediction from TCR beta sequences was reported for most subjects.

The V end lost 2 bases, the J end lost 4 bases, and 20 bases lay between the germline ends. CDR3 length: 18 residues. Germline V gene lookup returns CDR1 LNHDA and CDR2 SQIVND (reference sequence). Samples came from healthy bone marrow donors. PCR amplification relied on 60 Vbeta primers (plus 13 Jbeta primers). Method: immunoSEQ multiplex PCR; TCRdb's copy keeps in-frame clones and lacks some. The sample consists of around 130,000 clones, roughly four fifths of them appearing once. This clonotype was obtained from a woman aged 50 to 60 in good health and CMV-seronegative. The specimen was PBMCs. V usage is TRBV19 and J usage is TRBJ2-2; D not resolved. CDR3: CASSIMRSETRGTGELFF. CDR3 coding DNA: TGTGCCAGTAGTATAATGAGGTCTGAGACGAGAGGCACCGGGGAGCTGTTTTTT.